This is a list of T cell receptor beta chains from one sample in a study of blood T cell repertoires in COVID-19. TCRdb's copy holds only in-frame clones and misses some; the assay was immunoSEQ multiplex PCR. The table shows fewer than 90,000 clones, with 90% to 95% occurring only once. Sample: peripheral blood. The origin of the receptors is a human donor with active COVID-19. The donor label of this sample is uncertain. The CDR3 runs from the conserved cysteine through the conserved F or W. The order of the fields is CDR3 length, D gene, J gene, clone size, V gene, CDR3 protein, CDR3 DNA. A D gene is named only where the DNA matches it firmly. The size of a clone is reported for some rows only, either as once, few or many, or as a class for expanded clones.

16 | . | TRBJ2-3 | . | TRBV21-1 | CASSKEVADCTDTQYF | TGTGCCAGCAGCAAAGAGGTAGCGGACTGCACAGATACGCAGTATTTT
14 | . | TRBJ1-5 | . | TRBV10-1 | CAKQGEKSYRPQHF | TGCGCCAAACAGGGCGAGAAATCGTATCGGCCCCAGCATTTT
16 | . | TRBJ2-7 | . | TRBV3-1/TRBV3-2 | CASSQGWRVSSYEQYF | TGTGCCAGCAGCCAGGGCTGGCGGGTCAGCTCCTACGAGCAGTACTTC
17 | . | TRBJ2-7 | . | TRBV27 | CASSTLMAGRSSYEQYF | TGTGCCAGCAGTACCCTAATGGCGGGACGCAGCTCCTACGAGCAGTACTTC
13 | TRBD1 | TRBJ1-1 | . | TRBV27 | CASSFSGGTEAFF | TGTGCCAGCAGTTTCTCAGGGGGCACTGAAGCTTTCTTT
16 | TRBD2 | TRBJ2-1 | . | TRBV5-4 | CASSLDNSGAPHEQFF | TGTGCCAGCAGCTTGGACAATAGCGGGGCCCCTCATGAGCAGTTCTTC
15 | . | TRBJ2-5 | . | TRBV28 | CASRFTGYNLETQYF | TGTGCCAGCAGATTTACAGGGTATAATCTCGAGACCCAGTACTTC
13 | . | TRBJ1-5 | . | TRBV6-4 | CASSEQNDQPQHF | TGTGCCAGCAGTGAGCAGAATGATCAGCCCCAGCATTTT
16 | TRBD1 | TRBJ2-1 | . | TRBV9 | CASSPRTGGPYNEQFF | TGTGCCAGCAGCCCACGGACAGGGGGGCCCTACAATGAGCAGTTCTTC
15 | TRBD1 | TRBJ2-7 | . | TRBV27 | CASSFSGQGLYEQYF | TGTGCCAGCAGTTTCTCCGGACAGGGGCTCTACGAGCAGTACTTC
16 | TRBD1 | TRBJ1-2 | . | TRBV3-1/TRBV3-2 | CASSPGTGLNNYGYTF | TGTGCCAGCAGCCCCGGGACAGGCCTAAATAACTATGGCTACACCTTC
15 | . | TRBJ2-3 | . | TRBV9 | CASSAGVASTDTQYF | TGTGCCAGCAGCGCCGGAGTGGCTAGCACAGATACGCAGTATTTT
12 | . | TRBJ1-2 | once | TRBV3-1/TRBV3-2 | CASSPHRDGYTF | TGTGCCAGCAGCCCCCACAGGGATGGCTACACCTTC
13 | TRBD1 | TRBJ1-6 | . | TRBV5-4 | CASRPGGDRELHF | TGTGCCAGCAGGCCCGGGGGGGACAGGGAACTCCACTTT
14 | . | TRBJ2-5 | . | TRBV7-2 | CASRNTGAQETQYF | TGTGCCAGCCGAAATACGGGAGCTCAAGAGACCCAGTACTTC
16 | TRBD2 | TRBJ2-1 | . | TRBV28 | CASSTSSGSSYNEQFF | TGTGCCAGCAGCACATCTAGCGGGAGCTCCTACAATGAGCAGTTCTTC
15 | TRBD2 | TRBJ2-3 | once | TRBV5-1 | CASSWRGGPTDTQYF | TGCGCCAGCAGCTGGCGGGGGGGCCCAACAGATACGCAGTATTTT
14 | . | TRBJ2-3 | . | TRBV19 | CASSMVRERDTQYF | TGTGCCAGTAGTATGGTGAGAGAGAGAGATACGCAGTATTTT
17 | . | TRBJ1-2 | . | TRBV18 | CASSPLSDTALNYGYTF | TGTGCCAGCTCACCTCTCTCGGACACCGCGCTAAACTATGGCTACACCTTC
14 | . | TRBJ2-7 | . | TRBV18 | CASRTGSFAYEQYF | TGTGCCAGCCGTACAGGGAGTTTCGCCTACGAGCAGTACTTC
15 | TRBD1 | TRBJ2-1 | . | TRBV7-2 | CASSVAGTGYNEQFF | TGTGCCAGCAGCGTCGCCGGGACAGGGTACAATGAGCAGTTCTTC
14 | TRBD1 | TRBJ1-1 | few | TRBV3-1/TRBV3-2 | CASSQKTGYTEAFF | TGTGCCAGCAGCCAAAAGACAGGGTATACTGAAGCTTTCTTT
11 | . | TRBJ1-2 | once | TRBV28 | CASTGKYGYTF | TGTGCCAGCACGGGGAAATATGGCTACACCTTC
15 | . | TRBJ2-2 | . | TRBV5-1 | CASSLVAGYTGELFF | TGCGCCAGCAGCTTGGTGGCAGGGTACACCGGGGAGCTGTTTTTT
18 | TRBD2 | TRBJ2-3 | . | TRBV4-2 | CASSQEIAGGPSTDTQYF | TGTGCCAGCAGCCAAGAGATAGCGGGGGGGCCTAGCACAGATACGCAGTATTTT
13 | . | TRBJ1-4 | once | TRBV5-1 | CASSFGRGEKLFF | TGCGCCAGCAGCTTCGGCAGAGGGGAAAAACTGTTTTTT
10 | . | TRBJ1-1 | . | TRBV29-1 | CSVAGTEAFF | TGCAGCGTTGCAGGGACTGAAGCTTTCTTT
17 | . | TRBJ2-7 | . | TRBV9 | CASSAGPSLAGSYEQYF | TGTGCCAGCAGCGCCGGACCCTCGTTGGCGGGTAGCTACGAGCAGTACTTC
13 | TRBD1 | TRBJ1-1 | . | TRBV3-1/TRBV3-2 | CASSSTGVTEAFF | TGTGCCAGCAGCTCGACAGGGGTTACTGAAGCTTTCTTT
16 | . | TRBJ2-7 | . | TRBV4-3 | CASSQDLTSRNYEQYF | TGCGCCAGCAGCCAAGATCTCACTAGCCGCAACTACGAGCAGTACTTC
15 | TRBD1 | TRBJ2-7 | . | TRBV5-1 | CASSLAQGVIYEQYF | TGCGCCAGCAGCTTGGCGCAGGGGGTAATTTACGAGCAGTACTTC
15 | . | TRBJ1-6 | . | TRBV15 | CATSRDISYNSPLHF | TGTGCCACCAGCAGAGACATTTCCTATAATTCACCCCTCCACTTT
15 | TRBD2 | TRBJ2-3 | . | TRBV7-2 | CASSSGLAVVDTQYF | TGTGCCAGCAGCTCAGGACTAGCGGTAGTAGATACGCAGTATTTT
15 | . | TRBJ2-5 | . | TRBV5-4 | CASSHLNTGEGTQYF | TGTGCCAGCAGCCACCTTAATACGGGGGAAGGGACCCAGTACTTC
14 | TRBD2 | TRBJ2-4 | once | TRBV7-8 | CGSSGGLAKNIQYF | TGTGGGAGTAGCGGGGGTCTAGCCAAAAACATTCAGTACTTC
14 | . | TRBJ2-1 | once | TRBV11-3 | CASSFGGRTNEQFF | TGTGCCAGCAGCTTTGGGGGGAGAACCAATGAGCAGTTCTTC
14 | . | TRBJ1-1 | . | TRBV28 | CASSHRGSWTEAFF | TGTGCCAGCAGCCACCGGGGGTCGTGGACTGAAGCTTTCTTT
13 | TRBD1 | TRBJ2-1 | . | TRBV29-1 | CSSLTGESNEQFF | TGCAGCTCGCTGACAGGGGAGTCAAATGAGCAGTTCTTC
13 | . | TRBJ2-7 | . | TRBV5-4 | CASSRIGDYEQYF | TGTGCCAGCAGCCGGATAGGGGACTACGAGCAGTACTTC
15 | . | TRBJ1-5 | . | TRBV28 | CASSPPAGAGQPQHF | TGTGCCAGCAGTCCCCCCGCGGGGGCAGGTCAGCCCCAGCATTTT